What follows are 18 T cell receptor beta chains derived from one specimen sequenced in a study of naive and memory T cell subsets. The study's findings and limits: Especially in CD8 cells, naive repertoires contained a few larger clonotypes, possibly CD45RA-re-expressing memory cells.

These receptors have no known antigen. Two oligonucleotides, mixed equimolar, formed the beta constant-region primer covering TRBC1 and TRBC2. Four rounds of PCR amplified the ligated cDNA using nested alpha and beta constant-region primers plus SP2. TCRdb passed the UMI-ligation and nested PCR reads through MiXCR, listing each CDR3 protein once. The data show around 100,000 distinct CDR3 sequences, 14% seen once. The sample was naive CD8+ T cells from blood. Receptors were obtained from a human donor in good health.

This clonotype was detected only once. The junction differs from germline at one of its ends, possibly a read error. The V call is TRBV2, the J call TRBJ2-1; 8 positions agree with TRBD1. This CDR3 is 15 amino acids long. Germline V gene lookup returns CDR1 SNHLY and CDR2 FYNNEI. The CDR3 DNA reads TGTGCCAGCAGTGAATCCCAGGGGGCGCGGAATGAGCGGTTCTTC. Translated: CASSESQGARNERFF.

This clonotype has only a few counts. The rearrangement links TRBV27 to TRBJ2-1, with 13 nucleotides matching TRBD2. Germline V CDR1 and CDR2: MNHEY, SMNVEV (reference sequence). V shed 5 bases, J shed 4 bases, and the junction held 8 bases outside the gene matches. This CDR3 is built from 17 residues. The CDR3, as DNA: TGTGCCAGCAGTGCCCGACTAGCGGGGGGTCTATACAATGAGCAGTTCTTC. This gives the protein CASSARLAGGLYNEQFF.

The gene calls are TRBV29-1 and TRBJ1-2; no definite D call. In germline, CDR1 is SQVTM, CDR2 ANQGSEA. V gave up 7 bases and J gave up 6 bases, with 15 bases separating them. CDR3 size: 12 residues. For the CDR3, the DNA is TGCAGCGCGCCCCTTGCGGGCAATGGCTACACCTTC. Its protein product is CSAPLAGNGYTF.

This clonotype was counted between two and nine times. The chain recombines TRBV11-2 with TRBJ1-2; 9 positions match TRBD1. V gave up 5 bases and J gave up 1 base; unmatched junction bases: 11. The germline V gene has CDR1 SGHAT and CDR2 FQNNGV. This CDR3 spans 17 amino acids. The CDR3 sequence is CASSAGTGSYFNYGYTF. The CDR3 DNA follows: TGTGCCAGCAGCGCCGGGACAGGGAGTTATTTTAACTATGGCTACACCTTC.

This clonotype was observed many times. The CDR3 coding sequence is TGTGCCAGCAGTCGGGACCCTAGTGGGAATCAGCCCCAGCATTTT. Protein sequence: CASSRDPSGNQPQHF. The chain carries TRBV6-5 and TRBJ1-5; maybe TRBD1 (5 bases). The germline gives CDR1 MNHEY, CDR2 SVGAGI. The CDR3 length is 15 residues. V gave up 5 bases and J gave up 4 bases, with 15 bases separating them.

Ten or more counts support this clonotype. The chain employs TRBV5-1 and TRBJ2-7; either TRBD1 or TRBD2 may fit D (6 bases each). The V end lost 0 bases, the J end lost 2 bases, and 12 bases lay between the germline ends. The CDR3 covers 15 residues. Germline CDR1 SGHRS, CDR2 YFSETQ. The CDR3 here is CASSLVGGGAYEQYF. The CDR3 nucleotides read TGCGCCAGCAGCTTGGTTGGAGGGGGTGCCTACGAGCAGTACTTC.

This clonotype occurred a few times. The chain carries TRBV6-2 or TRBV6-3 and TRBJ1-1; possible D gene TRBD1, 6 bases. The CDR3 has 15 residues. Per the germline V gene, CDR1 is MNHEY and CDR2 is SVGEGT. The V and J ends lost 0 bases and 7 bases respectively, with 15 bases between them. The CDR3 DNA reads TGTGCCAGCAGTTACTCGATAGGTGGGGGCATTGAAGCTTTCTTT. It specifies CASSYSIGGGIEAFF.

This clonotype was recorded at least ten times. The CDR3 protein is CASSLEDFAEAFF. The CDR3 DNA reads TGTGCCAGCAGCTTGGAAGACTTTGCCGAAGCTTTCTTT. This chain links TRBV5-6 with TRBJ1-1; D gene ambiguous. In germline, CDR1 is SGHDT, CDR2 YYEEEE. This CDR3 is built from 13 residues. V lost 0 bases, J lost 8 bases, and 11 bases lay in between. Full variable domain (outside the CDR3, taken from reference TRBV5-6 and TRBJ1-1): DAGVTQSPTHLIKTRGQQVTLRCSPKSGHDTVSWYQQALGQGPQFIFQYYEEEERQRGNFPDRFSGHQFPNYSSELNVNALLLGDSALYLCASSLEDFAEAFFGQGTRLTVV.

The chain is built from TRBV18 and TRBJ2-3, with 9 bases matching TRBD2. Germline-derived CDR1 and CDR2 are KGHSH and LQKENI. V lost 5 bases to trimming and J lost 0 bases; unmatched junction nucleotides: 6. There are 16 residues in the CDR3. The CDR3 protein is CASSSRSGGSTDTQYF. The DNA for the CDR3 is TGTGCCAGCTCATCACGTAGCGGGGGAAGCACAGATACGCAGTATTTT. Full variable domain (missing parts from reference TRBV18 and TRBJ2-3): NAGVMQNPRHLVRRRGQEARLRCSPMKGHSHVYWYRQLPEEGLKFMVYLQKENIIDESGMPKERFSAEFPKEGPSILRIQQVVRGDSAAYFCASSSRSGGSTDTQYFGPGTRLTVL.

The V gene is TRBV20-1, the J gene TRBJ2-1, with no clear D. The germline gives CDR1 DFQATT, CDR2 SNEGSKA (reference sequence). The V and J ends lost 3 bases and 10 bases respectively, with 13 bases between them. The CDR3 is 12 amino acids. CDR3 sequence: CSASDGIGEQFF. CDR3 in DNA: TGCAGTGCTAGTGATGGGATTGGGGAGCAGTTCTTC.

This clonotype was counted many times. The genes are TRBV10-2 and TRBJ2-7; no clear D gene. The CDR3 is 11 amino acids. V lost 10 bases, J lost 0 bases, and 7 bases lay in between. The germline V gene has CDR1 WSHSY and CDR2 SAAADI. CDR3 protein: CATKTSYEQYF. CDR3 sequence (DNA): TGCGCCACCAAAACCTCCTACGAGCAGTACTTC.

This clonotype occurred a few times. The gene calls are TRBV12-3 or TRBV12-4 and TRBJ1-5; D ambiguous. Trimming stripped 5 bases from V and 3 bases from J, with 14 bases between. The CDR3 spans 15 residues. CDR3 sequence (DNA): TGTGCCAGCAGTAGAACCGAAACGTCCAATCAGCCCCAGCATTTT. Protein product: CASSRTETSNQPQHF.

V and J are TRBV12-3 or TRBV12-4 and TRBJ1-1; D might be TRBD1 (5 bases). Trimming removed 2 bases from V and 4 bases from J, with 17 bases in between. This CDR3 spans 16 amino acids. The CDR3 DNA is TGTGCCAGCAGTTTATCGGCCCCTCAGCAGGGCACTGAAGCTTTCTTT. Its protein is CASSLSAPQQGTEAFF.

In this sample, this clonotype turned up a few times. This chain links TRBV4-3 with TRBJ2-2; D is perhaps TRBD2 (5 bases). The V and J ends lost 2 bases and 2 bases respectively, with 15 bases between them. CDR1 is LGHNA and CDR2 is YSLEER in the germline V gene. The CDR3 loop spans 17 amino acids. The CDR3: CASSQLWVRENTGELFF. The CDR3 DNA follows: TGCGCCAGCAGCCAATTGTGGGTTCGGGAAAACACCGGGGAGCTGTTTTTT.

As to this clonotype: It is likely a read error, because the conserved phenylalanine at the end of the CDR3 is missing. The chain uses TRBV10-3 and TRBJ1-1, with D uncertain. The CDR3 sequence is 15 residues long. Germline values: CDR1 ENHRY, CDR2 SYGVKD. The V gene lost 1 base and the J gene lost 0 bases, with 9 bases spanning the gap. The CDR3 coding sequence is TGTGCCATCAGTGAGTTAGTCGGGATGAACACTGAAGCTTTCTCT. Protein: CAISELVGMNTEAFS.

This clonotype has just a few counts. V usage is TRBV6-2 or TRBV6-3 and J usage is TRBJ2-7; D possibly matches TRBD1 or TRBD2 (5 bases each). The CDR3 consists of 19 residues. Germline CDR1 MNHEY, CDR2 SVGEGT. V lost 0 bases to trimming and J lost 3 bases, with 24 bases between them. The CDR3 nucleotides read TGTGCCAGCAGTTACTCGCCACGAAATCCCGGGACCCGAAACTACGAGCAGTACTTC. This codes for CASSYSPRNPGTRNYEQYF.

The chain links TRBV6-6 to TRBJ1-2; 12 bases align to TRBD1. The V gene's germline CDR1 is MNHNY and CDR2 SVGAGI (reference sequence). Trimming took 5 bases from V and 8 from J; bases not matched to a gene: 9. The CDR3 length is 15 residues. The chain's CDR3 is CASSETGQGARGYTF. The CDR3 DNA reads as TGTGCCAGCAGTGAGACGGGACAGGGGGCGCGCGGCTACACCTTC.

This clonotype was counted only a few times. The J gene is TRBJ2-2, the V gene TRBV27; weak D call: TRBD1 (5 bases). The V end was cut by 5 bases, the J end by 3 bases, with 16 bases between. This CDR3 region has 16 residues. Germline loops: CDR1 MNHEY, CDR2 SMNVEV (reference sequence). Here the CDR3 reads CASSIWTNPDTGELFF. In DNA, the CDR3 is TGTGCCAGCAGTATATGGACAAATCCGGACACCGGGGAGCTGTTTTTT.